This record concerns one T cell receptor beta chain sequence. This entry comes from a study of technical replicates of blood from four donors. Assay used: immunoSEQ multiplex PCR; TCRdb lists only in-frame clones, some missing. The sample lists under 100,000 clones; about 97% were seen once. Germline V gives CDR1 LGHNT, CDR2 FRNRAP. This CDR3 comprises 11 residues. V dropped 6 bases and J dropped 7 bases, with 9 bases sitting between them. Sequencing was carried out using T cells isolated from PBMCs. V usage is TRBV12-5 and J usage is TRBJ2-5, with D uncertain. The sequence was collected from a human donor in good health. CDR3 nucleotides: TGTGCTAGTGGAATATACGGGACCCAGTACTTC. Translated, it gives CASGIYGTQYF.